Below, 26 T cell receptor beta chains from the same sample are listed, as sequenced in a study of spatial heterogeneity in lung cancer. Time point given: sample taken at primary tumor resection. MiXCR, run by TCRdb on the 5' RACE reads, gives a single entry per CDR3 protein. The table lists approximately 52,000 distinct CDR3 sequences, over 4.5% of them singletons. Sequencing used PBMCs, obtained at surgery. These receptors were taken from a male donor with early-stage non-small cell lung cancer.

This clonotype was seen at least ten times. The J gene is TRBJ2-3, the V gene TRBV7-8, with 10 nucleotides matching TRBD2. The junction had 3 bases not matched to a gene; V was cut back by 3 bases and J by 0 bases. Germline CDR1 and CDR2: SGHVS and FQNEAQ. The CDR3 spans 16 residues. CDR3 DNA sequence: TGTGCCAGCAGCTTGACTAGCGGGCTTAGCACAGATACGCAGTATTTT. The encoded protein is CASSLTSGLSTDTQYF.

V usage is TRBV9 and J usage is TRBJ2-7; D gene uncertain. Germline CDR1 reads SGDLS; CDR2 reads YYNGEE. The CDR3 spans 14 residues. V lost 0 bases and J lost 0, with 7 bases in between. The CDR3 nucleotides read TGTGCCAGCAGCGTAGGGTCCGGCTCCTACGAGCAGTACTTC. Encoded protein: CASSVGSGSYEQYF.

In its sample, this clonotype was seen many times. The V gene is TRBV5-1, the J gene TRBJ2-5; D tentatively reads TRBD1 or TRBD2 (5 bases each). The germline V gene encodes CDR1 SGHRS and CDR2 YFSETQ. This CDR3 has 14 amino acids. V was shortened by 4 bases and J by 3 bases, with 13 bases between the two germline ends. In DNA, the CDR3 is TGCGCCAGCAGCCCCGGGGCTCTAAAAGAGACCCAGTACTTC. This translates into CASSPGALKETQYF.

Ten or more counts support this clonotype. The rearrangement joins TRBV25-1 to TRBJ2-2; 7 bases map to TRBD1. This CDR3 region has 15 residues. Per germline, CDR1 MGHDK and CDR2 SYGVNS. Germline trimming cut 1 base from V and 7 bases from J; bases unmatched to any gene: 6. The CDR3 sequence is CASSEWKGANGELFF. The CDR3 region has the DNA TGTGCCAGCAGTGAATGGAAGGGGGCGAACGGGGAGCTGTTTTTT.

This clonotype has a handful of counts. The chain links TRBV2 to TRBJ1-1; the D is unclear. The CDR3 contains 13 residues. Trimming removed 7 bases from V and 0 bases from J, with 9 bases in between. Germline V lookup: CDR1 SNHLY, CDR2 FYNNEI. This chain's CDR3 is CASTVGVNTEAFF. CDR3 nucleotides: TGTGCCAGCACCGTCGGGGTGAACACTGAAGCTTTCTTT.

This clonotype was seen ten or more times. V gene TRBV19 combines with J gene TRBJ2-3; D remains ambiguous. This CDR3 has 14 amino acids. Germline V gives CDR1 LNHDA, CDR2 SQIVND (reference sequence). Trimming stripped 8 bases from V and 1 base from J, with 13 bases between. The CDR3 DNA is TGTGCCAGTGCCCGATATGGGGGCACAGATACGCAGTATTTT. Translation gives CASARYGGTDTQYF.

In its sample, this clonotype was seen a few times. The genes are TRBV4-1 and TRBJ2-7, with D possibly matching TRBD2 (6 bases). V was shortened by 4 bases and J by 0 bases, with 22 bases between the two germline ends. CDR1 and CDR2 from the germline V gene are MGHRA and YSYEKL. This CDR3 contains 18 residues. CDR3 in amino acids: CASSPGLLRKVSSYEQYF. In DNA form, the CDR3 reads TGCGCCAGCAGCCCGGGACTTCTTCGGAAGGTTAGCTCCTACGAGCAGTACTTC.

This clonotype occurred many times. The chain uses TRBV12-3 or TRBV12-4 and TRBJ1-1; 8 bases fit TRBD1. J gave up 1 base and V 5 bases, and 3 bases lay outside the gene matches. The CDR3 runs to 14 residues. The CDR3 spells CASSRGQGNTEAFF. In nucleotides, the CDR3 is TGTGCCAGCAGTCGAGGACAGGGGAACACTGAAGCTTTCTTT.

This clonotype has a count of ten or more. The chain is built from TRBV5-1 and TRBJ2-5, with 10 nucleotides matching TRBD2. From germline, CDR1 is SGHRS and CDR2 YFSETQ. J gave up 2 bases and V 4 bases, and 2 bases lay outside the gene matches. CDR3 length equals 14 residues. The CDR3 coding sequence is TGCGCCAGCAGCGTGGGACTAGCGCAAGAGACCCAGTACTTC. Amino acid sequence: CASSVGLAQETQYF.

The CDR3 sequence is CASIAGGHLGDSPLHF. CDR3 sequence (DNA): TGTGCCAGCATCGCCGGGGGTCATTTGGGGGATTCACCCCTCCACTTT. The rearrangement joins TRBV6-6 to TRBJ1-6; a weak D match, TRBD1 (5 bases). Trimming cost V 7 bases and J 8 bases, with 21 bases left between them. The CDR3 contains 16 residues. Germline V gene data show CDR1 as MNHNY and CDR2 as SVGAGI (reference sequence).

J is TRBJ2-7 and V is TRBV6-2 or TRBV6-3; D gene unclear. The germline V gene encodes CDR1 MNHEY and CDR2 SVGEGT. V lost 0 bases and J 6 bases, leaving 6 bases between the germline ends. This CDR3 contains 12 residues. CDR3 in DNA: TGTGCCAGCAGTTACTCGATTGGCGAGCAGTACTTC. Translation: CASSYSIGEQYF.

Sample share makes this clonotype medium-sized. V is TRBV28 and J is TRBJ2-7; D is possibly TRBD1 or TRBD2 (5 bases each). Trimming removed 5 bases at V and 0 bases at J, with 17 bases between. There are 16 residues in the CDR3. Germline lookup yields CDR1 MDHEN and CDR2 SYDVKM. The CDR3 spells CASSLFGAGSSYEQYF. The CDR3 nucleotides are TGTGCCAGCAGTCTATTCGGGGCAGGGAGCTCCTACGAGCAGTACTTC.

About this clonotype itself: Possible read error: a much larger clone is one base away. This sequence joins TRBV5-1 and TRBJ2-3; TRBD1 might be the D (5 bases). There are 14 residues in the CDR3. Germline CDR1 is SGHRS and CDR2 is YFSETQ. For the CDR3, the DNA is TGCGCCAGCAGCTTCCATAGTAGCACAGGTACGCAGTATTTT. Translated: CASSFHSSTGTQYF.

This clonotype was observed at least ten times. The chain has TRBV7-2 and TRBJ2-7; D gene ambiguous. Trimming shortened V by 3 bases and J by 2 bases, and 14 bases separated the two germline ends. This CDR3 contains 15 residues. CDR1 and CDR2 (germline): SGHTA, FQGNSA. Here the CDR3 reads CASSFTFRGPYEQYF. In DNA, the CDR3 is TGTGCCAGCAGCTTTACGTTCCGCGGACCCTACGAGCAGTACTTC.

This clonotype was seen at least ten times. This chain links TRBV20-1 with TRBJ2-7; D unclear. This CDR3 is built from 12 residues. Germline V CDR1 and CDR2: DFQATT, SNEGSKA (reference sequence). Trimming pared 1 base from V and 5 bases from J, leaving 9 bases between. This CDR3 reads CSARGARDEQYF. DNA for the CDR3: TGCAGTGCTAGAGGGGCCCGCGACGAGCAGTACTTC.

This clonotype was detected ten times or more. The chain recombines TRBV29-1 with TRBJ1-1, with 7 bases matching TRBD1. Germline assignment: CDR1 SQVTM and CDR2 ANQGSEA. This CDR3 is built from 13 residues. Trimming cost V 4 bases and J 3 bases; bases outside gene matches: 5. CDR3 loop: CSVGARGDTEAFF. In DNA, the CDR3 is TGCAGCGTTGGGGCCAGGGGGGACACTGAAGCTTTCTTT.

This clonotype was detected many times. The V call is TRBV20-1, the J call TRBJ2-2; D may be TRBD2 (5 bases). The CDR3 covers 13 residues. The V end was cut by 7 bases, the J end by 0 bases, with 9 bases between. CDR1 is DFQATT and CDR2 is SNEGSKA in the germline V gene (reference sequence). Here the CDR3 DNA reads TGCAGTGTAGGGAGTACGAACACCGGGGAGCTGTTTTTT. Its translation is CSVGSTNTGELFF.

This chain connects TRBV12-3 or TRBV12-4 to TRBJ2-7, with 9 positions matching TRBD1. There are 14 residues in the CDR3. V lost 6 bases and J lost 5; bases outside the gene matches: 8. For the CDR3, the DNA is TGTGCCAGCAGAGGAGGGACAGGGTCGGACGAGCAGTACTTC. Translation: CASRGGTGSDEQYF.

The chain employs TRBV24-1 and TRBJ2-1; TRBD2 matches 10 bases. The CDR3 has 16 amino acids. The V segment lost 2 bases and the J segment 6 bases; nucleotides outside the gene matches: 6. Per the germline V gene, CDR1 is KGHDR and CDR2 is SFDVKD. The CDR3 sequence: CATSDSGLADCNEQFF. CDR3 bases: TGTGCCACCAGTGATTCAGGACTAGCGGACTGCAATGAGCAGTTCTTC.

This clonotype was recorded at least ten times. J is TRBJ1-5 and V is TRBV12-3 or TRBV12-4; TRBD1 is a possible D gene (6 bases). V was trimmed by 3 bases and J by 6 bases, leaving 12 bases between them. The CDR3 has 14 residues. As DNA, the CDR3 is TGTGCCAGCAGTTTCTCGGGGGGCCGTCAGCCCCAGCATTTT. This encodes CASSFSGGRQPQHF.

This clonotype has a count of ten or more. The chain carries TRBV11-2 and TRBJ2-1; the D is unclear. Between the trimmed V and J ends, which lost 5 bases and 7 bases, there was a span of 18 bases. This CDR3 contains 15 residues. Germline V gives CDR1 SGHAT, CDR2 FQNNGV. The CDR3: CASSRSRWVRNEQFF. The CDR3 region has the DNA TGTGCCAGCAGCCGATCAAGATGGGTTAGGAATGAGCAGTTCTTC. The full variable domain, in which reference TRBV11-2 and TRBJ2-1 provide the parts outside the CDR3, is EAGVAQSPRYKIIEKRQSVAFWCNPISGHATLYWYQQILGQGPKLLIQFQNNGVVDDSQLPKDRFSAERLKGVDSTLKIQPAKLEDSAVYLCASSRSRWVRNEQFFGPGTRLTVL.

The gene calls are TRBV5-1 and TRBJ1-4; 9 bases map to TRBD1. The V gene end was trimmed by 7 bases and the J gene end by 5 bases; junction bases not matched to a gene: 9. Germline V gives CDR1 SGHRS, CDR2 YFSETQ. The CDR3 extends over 15 amino acids. This CDR3 reads CASQKDRGRNEKLFF. The CDR3 DNA reads TGCGCCAGCCAGAAGGACAGGGGAAGAAATGAAAAACTGTTTTTT.

This clonotype was seen at least ten times. The chain is built from TRBV4-3 and TRBJ1-6; D is unresolved. The CDR3 consists of 15 residues. V was shortened by 0 bases and J by 5 bases, with 8 bases between the two germline ends. Germline CDR1 LGHNA, CDR2 YSLEER. The CDR3 DNA reads as TGCGCCAGCAGCCAAGATCTACAGAATAATTCACCCCTCCACTTT. It specifies CASSQDLQNNSPLHF.

Notes on this clonotype: A much larger clone is a single base away; this may be a read error. This chain joins TRBV2 and TRBJ1-2; no reliable D call. Between the trimmed V and J ends, which lost 6 bases and 9 bases, there was a span of 20 bases. The CDR3 totals 14 residues. Germline CDR1 reads SNHLY; CDR2 reads FYNNEI. The chain's CDR3 is CASSERQQVNSYTF. CDR3 DNA: TGTGCCAGCAGCGAACGGCAGCAGGTTAATAGCTACACCTTC.

Ten or more counts support this clonotype. V and J are TRBV4-1 and TRBJ2-3; D unresolved. V was cut by 0 bases and J by 3 bases, with 7 bases left in between. The CDR3 sequence is 14 residues long. Germline V gene lookup returns CDR1 MGHRA and CDR2 YSYEKL. Here the CDR3 DNA reads TGCGCCAGCAGCCAAGAAGGATCGACAGATACGCAGTATTTT. It specifies CASSQEGSTDTQYF.

This clonotype has a count of ten or more. V gene TRBV10-3 combines with J gene TRBJ2-7; D is perhaps TRBD1 (5 bases). The V gene's germline CDR1 is ENHRY and CDR2 SYGVKD. The CDR3 is 13 residues long. V was cut by 8 bases and J by 3 bases, with 14 bases left in between. The chain's CDR3 is CAIGHRDSYEQYF. In DNA, the CDR3 is TGTGCCATCGGTCACCGCGACAGCTACGAGCAGTACTTC.